Listed below are T cell receptor beta chains from one sample, sequenced in a study of T cells after yellow fever vaccination. TCRdb fed the 5' RACE reads into MiXCR, producing one record per CDR3 protein. The table records some 120,000 distinct CDR3 sequences, roughly 8.4% of them present only once. Sample: CD8+ T cells sorted from PBMCs, taken 45 days after the yellow fever booster vaccination. These receptors all stem from a man aged 25-40 years who received the YFV17D yellow fever vaccine. Each CDR3 is given with its conserved first and last residue. Each record gives: clone size, D gene, J gene, V gene, CDR3 protein, CDR3 DNA. D genes are given only for firm matches. Clone size appears in some rows only: once, few, many, or a class for an expanded clone.

size: NA; D: TRBD2; J: TRBJ2-1; V: TRBV7-6; CDR3: CASSFTLAGHNEQFF; DNA: TGTGCCAGCAGCTTCACCCTAGCGGGACATAATGAGCAGTTCTTC
size: NA; D: NA; J: TRBJ2-5; V: TRBV25-1; CDR3: CASSDVSETQYF; DNA: TGTGCCAGCAGTGACGTGTCGGAGACCCAGTACTTC
size: few; D: NA; J: TRBJ2-1; V: TRBV6-5; CDR3: CASRPEGVWNEQFF; DNA: TGTGCCAGCAGACCCGAAGGGGTGTGGAATGAGCAGTTCTTC
size: many; D: NA; J: TRBJ2-7; V: TRBV7-9; CDR3: CASSPTGSRPYEQYF; DNA: TGTGCCAGCAGCCCCACAGGGTCGAGACCCTACGAGCAGTACTTC
size: NA; D: NA; J: TRBJ2-1; V: TRBV11-1; CDR3: CASSLISGVELISNSYNEQFF; DNA: TGTGCCAGCAGCTTAATTTCGGGGGTCGAGCTTATTTCCAACTCCTACAATGAGCAGTTCTTC
size: many; D: NA; J: TRBJ2-7; V: TRBV7-9; CDR3: CASQGLRHEQYF; DNA: TGTGCCAGCCAGGGGCTTCGCCACGAGCAGTACTTC
size: many; D: TRBD2; J: TRBJ2-1; V: TRBV29-1; CDR3: CSVEDRGVLAGYNEQFF; DNA: TGCAGCGTTGAAGATCGTGGGGTCCTAGCGGGGTACAATGAGCAGTTCTTC
size: few; D: NA; J: TRBJ2-7; V: TRBV6-2/TRBV6-3; CDR3: CASSYALVYEQYF; DNA: TGTGCCAGCAGTTACGCATTAGTCTACGAGCAGTACTTC
size: NA; D: NA; J: TRBJ2-7; V: TRBV5-1; CDR3: CASSEGKFYEQYF; DNA: TGCGCCAGCAGTGAAGGGAAGTTCTACGAGCAGTACTTC
size: many; D: NA; J: TRBJ2-1; V: TRBV6-5; CDR3: CASQRDTKQFF; DNA: TGTGCCAGCCAAAGGGACACCAAGCAGTTCTTC
size: many; D: NA; J: TRBJ2-7; V: TRBV29-1; CDR3: CSVLTSSQPLYEQYF; DNA: TGCAGCGTCCTAACTAGCAGCCAACCTTTGTACGAGCAGTACTTC
size: once; D: TRBD1; J: TRBJ2-7; V: TRBV6-2/TRBV6-3; CDR3: CASSYSYQGALYEQYF; DNA: TGTGCCAGCAGTTACTCATACCAGGGGGCTCTATACGAGCAGTACTTC
size: many; D: NA; J: TRBJ1-1; V: TRBV7-9; CDR3: CASSLSGANVAEAFF; DNA: TGTGCCAGCAGTTTATCCGGGGCAAATGTCGCTGAAGCTTTCTTT
size: many; D: TRBD2; J: TRBJ2-1; V: TRBV7-2; CDR3: CASSFSGSSPNEQFF; DNA: TGTGCCAGCAGCTTCAGCGGGAGTAGCCCCAATGAGCAGTTCTTC
size: many; D: NA; J: TRBJ2-7; V: TRBV5-1; CDR3: CASSLAGDSLEQYF; DNA: TGCGCCAGCAGCTTGGCCGGTGACTCCCTCGAGCAGTACTTC
size: NA; D: NA; J: TRBJ2-1; V: TRBV23-1; CDR3: CASSQEDPREYFYNEQFF; DNA: TGCGCCAGCAGTCAAGAGGACCCACGGGAGTATTTCTACAATGAGCAGTTCTTC
size: NA; D: NA; J: TRBJ1-5; V: TRBV15; CDR3: CATSRDPAQSGNQPQHF; DNA: TGTGCCACCAGCAGAGACCCCGCACAATCCGGCAATCAGCCCCAGCATTTT
size: many; D: TRBD1; J: TRBJ2-3; V: TRBV2; CDR3: CASRRTGGTDTQYF; DNA: TGTGCCAGCCGCCGGACAGGCGGCACAGATACGCAGTATTTT
size: many; D: TRBD2; J: TRBJ2-7; V: TRBV29-1; CDR3: CSVEDTGTMNEQYF; DNA: TGCAGCGTTGAAGATACCGGGACTATGAACGAGCAGTACTTC